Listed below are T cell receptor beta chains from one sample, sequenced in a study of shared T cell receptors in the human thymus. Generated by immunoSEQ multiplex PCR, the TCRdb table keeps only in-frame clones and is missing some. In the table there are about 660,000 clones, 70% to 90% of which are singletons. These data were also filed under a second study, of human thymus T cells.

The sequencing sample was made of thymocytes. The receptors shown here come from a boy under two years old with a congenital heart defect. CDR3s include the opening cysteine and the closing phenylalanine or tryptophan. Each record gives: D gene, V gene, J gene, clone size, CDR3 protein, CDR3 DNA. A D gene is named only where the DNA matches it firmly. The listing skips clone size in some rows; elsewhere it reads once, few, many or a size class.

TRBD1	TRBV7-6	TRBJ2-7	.	CASSSGTGIAYEQYF	TGTGCCAGCAGCTCCGGGACAGGGATCGCTTACGAGCAGTACTTC
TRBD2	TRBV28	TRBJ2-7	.	CASSTGLAVYEQYF	TGTGCCAGCAGTACCGGACTAGCGGTCTACGAGCAGTACTTC
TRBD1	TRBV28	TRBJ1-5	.	CASSCGTGYQPQHF	TGTGCCAGCAGTTGCGGGACAGGGTATCAGCCCCAGCATTTT
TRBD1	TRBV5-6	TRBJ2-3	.	CASSSGQGAIADTQYF	TGTGCCAGCAGCTCAGGACAGGGGGCTATCGCAGATACGCAGTATTTT
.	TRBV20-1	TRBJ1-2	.	CSALYGYTF	TGCAGTGCTCTCTATGGCTACACCTTC
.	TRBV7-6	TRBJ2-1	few	CASSLAQTGRDNEQFF	TGTGCCAGCAGCTTAGCCCAGACAGGACGGGACAATGAGCAGTTCTTC
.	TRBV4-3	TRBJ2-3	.	CASSGGRIDTQYF	TGCGCCAGCAGTGGAGGGAGGATAGATACGCAGTATTTT
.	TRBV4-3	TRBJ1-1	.	CASSQAKGGNTEAFF	TGCGCCAGCAGCCAGGCAAAGGGAGGGAACACTGAAGCTTTCTTT
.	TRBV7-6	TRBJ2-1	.	CASRPDGEAEQFF	TGTGCCAGCAGGCCCGACGGGGAAGCTGAGCAGTTCTTC
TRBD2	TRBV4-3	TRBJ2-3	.	CASSQGAGTSGTDTQYF	TGCGCCAGCAGCCAAGGGGCCGGGACTAGCGGGACAGATACGCAGTATTTT
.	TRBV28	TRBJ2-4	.	CASSPAGAGRDAKNIQYF	TGTGCCAGCAGTCCCGCCGGGGCGGGAAGGGACGCCAAAAACATTCAGTACTTC
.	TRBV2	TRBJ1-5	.	CASSERHQGWGQPQHF	TGTGCCAGCAGTGAACGGCACCAGGGGTGGGGTCAGCCCCAGCATTTT
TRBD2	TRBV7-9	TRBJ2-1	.	CASSLALAGLYNEQFF	TGTGCCAGCAGCTTAGCTCTAGCGGGCTTATACAATGAGCAGTTCTTC
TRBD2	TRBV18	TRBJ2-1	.	CASSPLAGRYNEQFF	TGTGCCAGCTCACCTCTAGCGGGGAGATACAATGAGCAGTTCTTC
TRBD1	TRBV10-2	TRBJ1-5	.	CASRARGREPQHF	TGCGCCAGCAGAGCCAGGGGGCGGGAGCCCCAGCATTTT
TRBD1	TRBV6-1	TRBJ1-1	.	CASSDRTGARAQTEAFF	TGTGCCAGCAGTGACCGGACAGGGGCTCGCGCGCAGACTGAAGCTTTCTTT
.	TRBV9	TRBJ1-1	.	CASSLTGNTEAFF	TGTGCCAGCAGCTTAACCGGGAACACTGAAGCTTTCTTT
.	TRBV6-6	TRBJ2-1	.	CASSYPPGTQDNEQFF	TGTGCCAGCAGTTACCCACCCGGGACACAAGACAATGAGCAGTTCTTC
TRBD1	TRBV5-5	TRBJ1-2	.	CASSLGQGKGYTF	TGTGCCAGCAGCCTCGGACAGGGGAAGGGCTACACCTTC
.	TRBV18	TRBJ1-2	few	CASSPNRVNGYTF	TGTGCCAGCTCACCAAACAGGGTCAACGGCTACACCTTC
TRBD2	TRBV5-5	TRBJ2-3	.	CASSLQRDSLTQIQTQYF	TGTGCCAGCAGCTTGCAGCGGGACTCCCTAACACAGATACAGACGCAGTATTTT
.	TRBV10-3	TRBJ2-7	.	CAINPKDGGYEQYF	TGTGCCATCAACCCCAAGGACGGAGGCTACGAGCAGTACTTC
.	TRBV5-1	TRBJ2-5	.	CASSTEGLPKVNQYF	TGCGCCAGCAGCACCGAGGGACTCCCCAAGGTTAACCAGTACTTC
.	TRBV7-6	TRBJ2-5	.	CASSSVAYGETQYF	TGTGCCAGCAGCTCCGTTGCGTACGGGGAGACCCAGTACTTC
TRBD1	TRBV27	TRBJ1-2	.	CASRGTGGERGYGYTF	TGTGCCAGCAGAGGGACAGGGGGCGAACGTGGCTATGGCTACACCTTC
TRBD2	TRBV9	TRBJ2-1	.	CASSVRDRRRFSGRADEQFF	TGTGCCAGCAGCGTCCGGGACCGACGCCGGTTTAGCGGGAGGGCGGATGAGCAGTTCTTC
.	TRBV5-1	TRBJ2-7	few	CASSLQGNPLYEQYF	TGCGCCAGCAGCTTGCAGGGGAATCCCCTCTACGAGCAGTACTTC
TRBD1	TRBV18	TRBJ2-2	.	CASSRDRVSGELFF	TGTGCCAGCTCCAGGGACAGGGTATCCGGGGAGCTGTTTTTT